This T cell receptor beta chain was recorded in a study of blood T cell repertoires in COVID-19. The wider study: COVID-19 samples, acute and convalescent, were from the United States, Italy and Spain. T cells, B-cell-depleted T cells, or PBMCs provided the cDNA or gDNA that served as material.

Original analysis: By means of reference gene primer amplification, nucleated cell counts were estimated. TCRdb keeps only in-frame clones here, not all; method: immunoSEQ multiplex PCR. V and J calls and clone size follow that table, whereas D and trimming were derived from the DNA. The table includes more than 11,000 clones, approximately 87% detected once. The germline gives CDR1 SGHNT, CDR2 YENEEA. The V end was cut by 4 bases, the J end by 6 bases, with 10 bases between. CDR3 length: 12 residues. This clonotype originated in a middle-aged man with active or convalescent COVID-19. The chain uses TRBV11-3 and TRBJ2-7; maybe TRBD2 (6 bases). The sequenced material came from peripheral blood. The CDR3 loop reads CASSSISGEQYF. CDR3 in DNA: TGTGCCAGCAGCTCAATTAGCGGCGAGCAGTACTTC.